This passage covers 15 T cell receptor beta chains from one sample sequenced in a study of human T cells and chemical hapten exposure. Time point meaning: patch test 1, 2 weeks after DPC sensitization. Stated treatment: therapeutic diphenylcyclopropenone sensitization with weekly scalp DPC. TCRdb called the RACE reads again in MiXCR, with one record for every CDR3 protein. The table includes about 60,000 distinct CDR3 sequences, 9% to 9.5% detected once. This specimen was whole blood, taken in connection with sensitization to the hapten diphenylcyclopropenone (DPC). These receptors came from a woman in her 40s with alopecia areata. Some clones in this sample may be carry-over from other donors' samples.

This clonotype was seen ten or more times. The chain couples TRBV2 to TRBJ1-5, with TRBD1 matching over 9 bases. Germline V gene lookup returns CDR1 SNHLY and CDR2 FYNNEI. CDR3 length equals 16 residues. With 6 bases clipped from V and 4 bases from J, the junction kept 10 bases outside the gene matches. The DNA for the CDR3 is TGTGCCAGCAGCTTCAGGACAGGGGAACCAAATCAGCCCCAGCATTTT. Protein: CASSFRTGEPNQPQHF.

This clonotype was detected only a few times. V gene TRBV7-2 combines with J gene TRBJ2-3; 13 nucleotides agree with TRBD2. V gave up 2 bases and J gave up 5 bases; unmatched junction bases: 7. Germline values: CDR1 SGHTA, CDR2 FQGNSA. The CDR3 runs to 17 residues. Here the CDR3 DNA reads TGTGCCAGCAGCTTAAGGACTAGCGGGGGATGGGGAGATACGCAGTATTTT. Translated, it gives CASSLRTSGGWGDTQYF.

The gene calls are TRBV7-6 and TRBJ1-1; D might be TRBD1 (6 bases). CDR3 length: 15 amino acids. The V end lost 5 bases, the J end lost 6 bases, and 19 bases lay between the germline ends. The germline V gene has CDR1 SGHVS and CDR2 FNYEAQ. The CDR3 bases are TGTGCCAGCAGCCGCCCGGCGGGGGGCGCGGCTGAAGCTTTCTTT. Protein product: CASSRPAGGAAEAFF.

Many counts were recorded for this clonotype. The rearrangement links TRBV10-3 to TRBJ1-1; 8 bases line up with TRBD1. The length of the CDR3 is 15 residues. CDR1 is ENHRY, CDR2 SYGVKD, per germline. Trimming removed 7 bases from V and 0 bases from J; junction bases left unmatched: 7. The CDR3 loop is CAIKAGQDLNTEAFF. CDR3 DNA sequence: TGTGCCATCAAGGCGGGACAGGATCTGAACACTGAAGCTTTCTTT.

This clonotype has a count of ten or more. The V and J genes are TRBV7-6 and TRBJ1-5, with no clear D. CDR1 and CDR2 from the germline V gene are SGHVS and FNYEAQ. CDR3 size: 14 residues. The ends were cut back, 3 bases at V and 3 bases at J, with 9 bases in the middle. This chain's CDR3 is CASSLLGVNQPQHF. The CDR3 region has the DNA TGTGCCAGCAGCTTGTTGGGAGTCAATCAGCCCCAGCATTTT.

The chain recombines TRBV5-5 with TRBJ2-1; no clear D gene. CDR1 and CDR2 (germline): SGHKS, YYEKEE (reference sequence). This CDR3 has 14 amino acids. Between the trimmed V and J ends, which lost 0 bases and 0 bases, there was a span of 4 bases. CDR3 nucleotide sequence: TGTGCCAGCAGCTTGGTGTTCTCCTACAATGAGCAGTTCTTC. Residues: CASSLVFSYNEQFF.

The chain joins TRBV27 to TRBJ2-1; 9 bases line up with TRBD2. Unmatched junction bases numbered 3, after V lost 3 bases and J lost 0 bases. This CDR3 has 16 residues. The V gene's germline CDR1 is MNHEY and CDR2 SMNVEV (reference sequence). Here the CDR3 reads CASSFGGGASYNEQFF. The CDR3 nucleotides read TGTGCCAGCAGTTTTGGCGGGGGGGCCTCCTACAATGAGCAGTTCTTC.

In this sample, this clonotype turned up many times. The V and J genes are TRBV12-3 or TRBV12-4 and TRBJ2-7; TRBD2 is a possible D gene (6 bases). Trimming shortened V by 6 bases and J by 0 bases, and 12 bases separated the two germline ends. This CDR3 is built from 14 residues. The CDR3 DNA is TGTGCCAGCAGCCCGGGACTGGTCTCCTACGAGCAGTACTTC. Translating gives CASSPGLVSYEQYF.

This clonotype came up once. The chain is built from TRBV10-2 and TRBJ1-1, with D possibly matching TRBD1 (6 bases). Trimming left V 9 bases short and J 5 bases short, with 16 bases between. The CDR3 has 13 amino acids. CDR1 and CDR2 (germline): WSHSY, SAAADI. The CDR3 DNA is TGCGCCAGTCTCCTACAGGGTGGGACTGAAGCTTTCTTT. Its translation: CASLLQGGTEAFF.

The sample holds many counts of this clonotype. V and J are TRBV7-2 and TRBJ2-4; TRBD1 is a possible D gene (6 bases). CDR1 SGHTA and CDR2 FQGNSA come from the germline V gene. Trimming removed 5 bases from V and 5 bases from J, with 16 bases in between. CDR3 length equals 15 residues. The CDR3 nucleotides read TGTGCCAGCAGCGGAGGCAGGGGTCCCCAAAACATTCAGTACTTC. Translation gives CASSGGRGPQNIQYF.

The chain is built from TRBV9 and TRBJ1-1, with D tentatively TRBD1 (6 bases). V was shortened by 0 bases and J by 0 bases, with 9 bases between the two germline ends. The germline CDR1 and CDR2 sequences are SGDLS and YYNGEE. The CDR3 length is 15 residues. The CDR3 nucleotides read TGTGCCAGCAGCGTAGCCGGGACACTGAACACTGAAGCTTTCTTT. Translating it yields CASSVAGTLNTEAFF.

This clonotype was seen at least ten times. The chain carries TRBV20-1 and TRBJ2-7; 7 positions match TRBD2. J lost 1 base, V lost 1 base, and 7 bases had no gene match. The V gene's germline CDR1 is DFQATT and CDR2 SNEGSKA (reference sequence). CDR3 length equals 15 residues. CDR3 DNA sequence: TGCAGTGCTAGAGGGGGCGCGGGGGTATCCTACGAGCAGTACTTC. It specifies CSARGGAGVSYEQYF.

The J gene is TRBJ1-2, the V gene TRBV21-1. TRBV21-1 is a listed pseudogene. This CDR3 has 15 residues. The CDR3 DNA sequence: TGTGCCAGCAGCGCTAGTGGCCCCAAAGGGTATGGCTACACCTTC. Its translation is CASSASGPKGYGYTF.

This clonotype was seen a handful of times. This chain uses TRBV4-1 with TRBJ2-2; no clear D. V shed 3 bases and J shed 5 bases, with 1 base lying between them. Germline V gives CDR1 MGHRA, CDR2 YSYEKL. This CDR3 is built from 11 residues. The CDR3: CASSQTGELFF. The CDR3 DNA reads as TGCGCCAGCAGCCAGACCGGGGAGCTGTTTTTT.

This clonotype was recorded many times. The rearrangement uses TRBV20-1 and TRBJ2-1; 10 bases match TRBD2. With V trimmed by 2 bases and J by 3 bases, 7 bases remained unmatched. CDR1 DFQATT and CDR2 SNEGSKA come from the germline V gene (reference sequence). The CDR3 has 16 amino acids. CDR3 protein: CSARNLAGAVYNEQFF. The CDR3 DNA sequence: TGCAGTGCTAGAAATCTAGCGGGGGCAGTCTACAATGAGCAGTTCTTC.